This T cell receptor beta chain was recorded in a study of T cells after yellow fever vaccination. In the study overall: It was SMART-Seq v4 Ultra Low Input that prepared the fractions with low cell numbers. Study-wide results and limits: Most primary-vaccination clones reappeared after the booster (around 95% CD4, about 88% CD8). Shared CD4/CD8 clonotypes were a small share, likely from convergent recombination. Though it reached lower strength, the secondary response hit its peak faster, day 5 versus 15.

Trimming took 3 bases from V and 0 from J; bases not matched to a gene: 2. The CDR3 covers 16 residues. Germline assignment: CDR1 SGHDN and CDR2 FVKESK. In TCRdb, the 5' RACE reads were re-called with MiXCR into one record per CDR3 protein. This table holds approximately 260,000 distinct CDR3 sequences, 5.2% found once. This clonotype was seen many times. Its antigen is not identified. The source material was CD4+ T cells sorted from PBMCs, sampled on the day of the yellow fever booster vaccination. V is TRBV14 and J is TRBJ2-5; 12 bases are a match to TRBD1. The receptor's source is a man in his late teens or twenties who received the YFV17D yellow fever vaccine. CDR3 nucleotides: TGTGCCAGCAGCCAGGGGACAGGGGGCTACCAAGAGACCCAGTACTTC. Amino acids: CASSQGTGGYQETQYF. Filled out from reference TRBV14 and TRBJ2-5, the complete variable domain reads EAGVTQFPSHSVIEKGQTVTLRCDPISGHDNLYWYRRVMGKEIKFLLHFVKESKQDESGMPNNRFLAERTGGTYSTLKVQPAELEDSGVYFCASSQGTGGYQETQYFGPGTRLLVL.